This entry lists 10 T cell receptor beta chains sequenced from one sample in a study of T cells after yellow fever vaccination. Each CDR3 protein gets one entry after TCRdb re-called the 5' RACE reads with MiXCR. The sample yields under 200,000 distinct CDR3 sequences, 9.5% to 11% seen once. The sequences come from CD8+ T cells sorted from PBMCs, collected 15 days after the yellow fever booster vaccination. The receptors were sampled from a man younger than 30 who received the YFV17D yellow fever vaccine.

The CDR3 nucleotides read TGTGCCAGTAGTATCGGAGCTCTAGGCATCTACGAGCAGTACGTC. Its protein is CASSIGALGIYEQYV. The genes are TRBV19 and TRBJ2-7; D is uncertain. The V gene lost 3 bases and the J gene lost 3 bases, with 15 bases spanning the gap. The CDR3 runs 15 residues. Per germline, CDR1 LNHDA and CDR2 SQIVND (reference sequence).

J is TRBJ2-5 and V is TRBV11-1; TRBD2 agrees at 10 bases. CDR1 is SGHAT and CDR2 is FQDESV in the germline V gene (reference sequence). CDR3 length: 17 amino acids. J lost 5 bases, V lost 5 bases, and 14 bases had no gene match. CDR3 bases: TGTGCCAGCAGCCCCGGACTAGAGCGGGGGGGCCAGGAGACCCAGTACTTC. It is translated as CASSPGLERGGQETQYF.

This rearrangement joins TRBV5-5 to TRBJ1-1, with 7 bases lining up with TRBD1. Per the germline V gene, CDR1 is SGHKS and CDR2 is YYEKEE (reference sequence). The CDR3 has 14 residues. The J segment lost 4 bases and the V segment lost 0 bases, leaving 3 bases of the junction unmatched. The CDR3 bases are TGTGCCAGCAGCTTGGAGCAGGGGGTCACTGAAGCTTTCTTT. Amino acid sequence: CASSLEQGVTEAFF.

This clonotype was detected many times. The J gene is TRBJ2-7, the V gene TRBV14; D possibly matches TRBD1 or TRBD2 (5 bases each). CDR1 is SGHDN, CDR2 FVKESK, per germline. Trimming stripped 0 bases from V and 2 bases from J, with 11 bases between. The CDR3 covers 15 residues. CDR3 nucleotides: TGTGCCAGCAGCCAAGACTGGGGGTCCCCCTACGAGCAGTACTTC. Translation gives CASSQDWGSPYEQYF.

This clonotype was detected a few times. V gene TRBV29-1 combines with J gene TRBJ2-1, with 9 bases matching TRBD2. The CDR3 loop spans 14 amino acids. V lost 7 bases, J lost 7 bases, and 11 bases stayed unmatched. Per germline, CDR1 SQVTM and CDR2 ANQGSEA. CDR3 sequence (DNA): TGCAGCGCCATCCTGGCGGGGGGGCTAAATGAGCAGTTCTTC. This gives the protein CSAILAGGLNEQFF.

This clonotype was observed a handful of times. V gene TRBV6-2 or TRBV6-3 combines with J gene TRBJ2-7, with 7 positions matching TRBD1. With 8 bases clipped from V and 2 bases from J, the junction kept 3 bases outside the gene matches. Germline loops: CDR1 MNHEY, CDR2 SVGEGT. This CDR3 has 12 residues. The CDR3 DNA reads as TGTGCCAGCGACAGGGACCCCTACGAGCAGTACGTC. Translation: CASDRDPYEQYV.

The chain has TRBV4-3 and TRBJ2-7; the D gene is possibly TRBD2 (6 bases). V gave up 2 bases and J gave up 2 bases, with 19 bases separating them. From germline, CDR1 is LGHNA and CDR2 YSLEER. CDR3 length equals 17 residues. The CDR3 DNA reads as TGCGCCAGCAGCCAATCTCCGGGACTGACGTATACCTACGAGCAGTACGTC. It translates to CASSQSPGLTYTYEQYV.

This clonotype has only a few counts. The chain carries TRBV16 and TRBJ1-5; TRBD1 aligns across 9 bases. This CDR3 spans 11 amino acids. The J segment lost 16 bases and the V segment lost 4 bases, leaving 5 bases of the junction unmatched. CDR1 and CDR2 from the germline V gene are KGHSY and FQNENV. The CDR3 nucleotides are TGTGCCAGCAGCCCGGGACAGGGCCAACATTTT. This translates into CASSPGQGQHF.

This clonotype showed up many times. The chain has TRBV19 and TRBJ2-7; 9 bases agree with TRBD1. The CDR3 extends over 14 amino acids. CDR1 is LNHDA and CDR2 is SQIVND in the germline V gene (reference sequence). The V segment lost 3 bases and the J segment 2 bases; nucleotides outside the gene matches: 2. The CDR3 protein is CASSITGGTYEQYF. In nucleotides, the CDR3 is TGTGCCAGTAGTATCACAGGGGGCACCTACGAGCAGTACTTC.

This chain connects TRBV4-3 to TRBJ2-1, with D unresolved. Trimming took off 0 bases at V and 8 bases at J, with 11 bases between the two ends. This CDR3 has 14 amino acids. Germline V gives CDR1 LGHNA, CDR2 YSLEER. CDR3: CASSQDMQADEQFF. CDR3 sequence (DNA): TGCGCCAGCAGCCAAGACATGCAGGCGGATGAGCAGTTCTTC.